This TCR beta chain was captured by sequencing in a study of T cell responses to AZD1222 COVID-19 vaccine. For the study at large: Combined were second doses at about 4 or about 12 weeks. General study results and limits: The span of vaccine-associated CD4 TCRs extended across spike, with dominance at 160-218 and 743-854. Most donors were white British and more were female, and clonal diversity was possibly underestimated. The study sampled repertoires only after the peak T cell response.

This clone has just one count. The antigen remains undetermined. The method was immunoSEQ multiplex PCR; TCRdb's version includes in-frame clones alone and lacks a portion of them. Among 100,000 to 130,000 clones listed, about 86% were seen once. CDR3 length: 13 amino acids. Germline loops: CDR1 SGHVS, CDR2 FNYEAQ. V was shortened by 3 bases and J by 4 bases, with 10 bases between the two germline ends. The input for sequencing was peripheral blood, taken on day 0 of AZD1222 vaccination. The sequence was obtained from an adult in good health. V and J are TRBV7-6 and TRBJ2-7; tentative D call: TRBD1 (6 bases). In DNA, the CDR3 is TGTGCCAGCAGCTTTGGACAGACATACGAGCAGTACTTC. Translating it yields CASSFGQTYEQYF.